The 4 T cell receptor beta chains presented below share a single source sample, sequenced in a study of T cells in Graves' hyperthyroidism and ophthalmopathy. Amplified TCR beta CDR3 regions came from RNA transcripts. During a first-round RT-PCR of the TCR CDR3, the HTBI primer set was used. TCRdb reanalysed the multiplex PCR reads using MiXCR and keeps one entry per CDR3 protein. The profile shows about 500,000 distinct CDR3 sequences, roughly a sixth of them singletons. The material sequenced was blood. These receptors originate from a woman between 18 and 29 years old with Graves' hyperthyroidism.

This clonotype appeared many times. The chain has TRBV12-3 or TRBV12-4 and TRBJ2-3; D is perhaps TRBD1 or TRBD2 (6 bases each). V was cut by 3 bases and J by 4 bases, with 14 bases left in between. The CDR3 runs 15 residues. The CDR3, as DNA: TGTGCCAGCAGTTTCGGGGGCCGGGGTCCAGATACGCAGTATTTT. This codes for CASSFGGRGPDTQYF.

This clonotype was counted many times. The CDR3 here is CASSLQGRDTQYF. The CDR3 DNA is TGTGCCAGCAGTTTACAGGGTCGCGATACGCAGTATTTT. This chain uses TRBV28 with TRBJ2-3; D is possibly TRBD1 (5 bases). The CDR3 spans 13 residues. The germline CDR1 and CDR2 sequences are MDHEN and SYDVKM. Trimming took off 2 bases at V and 6 bases at J, with 9 bases between the two ends.

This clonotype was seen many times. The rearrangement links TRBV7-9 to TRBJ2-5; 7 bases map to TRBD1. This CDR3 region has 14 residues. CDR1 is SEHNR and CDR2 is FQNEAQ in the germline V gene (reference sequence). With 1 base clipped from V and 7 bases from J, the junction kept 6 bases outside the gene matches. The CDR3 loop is CASSLEGAYGTQYF. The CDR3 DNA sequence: TGTGCCAGCAGCTTAGAGGGGGCTTATGGGACCCAGTACTTC.

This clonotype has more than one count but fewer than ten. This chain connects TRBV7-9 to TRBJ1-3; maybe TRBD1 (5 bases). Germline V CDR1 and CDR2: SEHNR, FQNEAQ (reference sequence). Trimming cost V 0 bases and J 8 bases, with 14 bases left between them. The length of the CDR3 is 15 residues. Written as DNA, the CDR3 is TGTGCCAGCAGCTTAGCCCCGCAGGGCCGGGACACCATATATTTT. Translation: CASSLAPQGRDTIYF.